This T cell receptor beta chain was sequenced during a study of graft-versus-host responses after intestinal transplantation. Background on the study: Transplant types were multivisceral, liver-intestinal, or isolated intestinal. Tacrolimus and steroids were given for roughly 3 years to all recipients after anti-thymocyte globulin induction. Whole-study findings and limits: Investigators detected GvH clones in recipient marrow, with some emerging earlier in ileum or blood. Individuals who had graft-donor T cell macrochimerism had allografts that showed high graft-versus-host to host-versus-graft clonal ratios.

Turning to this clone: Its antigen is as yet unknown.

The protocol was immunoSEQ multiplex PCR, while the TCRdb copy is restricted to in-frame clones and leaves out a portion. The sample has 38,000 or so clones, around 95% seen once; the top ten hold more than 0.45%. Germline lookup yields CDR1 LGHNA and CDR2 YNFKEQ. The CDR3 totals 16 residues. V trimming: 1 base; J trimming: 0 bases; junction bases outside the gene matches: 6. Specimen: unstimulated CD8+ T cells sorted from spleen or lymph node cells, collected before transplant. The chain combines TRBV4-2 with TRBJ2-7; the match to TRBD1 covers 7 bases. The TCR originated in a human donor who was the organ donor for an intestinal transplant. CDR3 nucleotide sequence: TGTGCCAGCAGCCAAGGGCCGACAGGGACCTCCTACGAGCAGTACTTC. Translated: CASSQGPTGTSYEQYF.